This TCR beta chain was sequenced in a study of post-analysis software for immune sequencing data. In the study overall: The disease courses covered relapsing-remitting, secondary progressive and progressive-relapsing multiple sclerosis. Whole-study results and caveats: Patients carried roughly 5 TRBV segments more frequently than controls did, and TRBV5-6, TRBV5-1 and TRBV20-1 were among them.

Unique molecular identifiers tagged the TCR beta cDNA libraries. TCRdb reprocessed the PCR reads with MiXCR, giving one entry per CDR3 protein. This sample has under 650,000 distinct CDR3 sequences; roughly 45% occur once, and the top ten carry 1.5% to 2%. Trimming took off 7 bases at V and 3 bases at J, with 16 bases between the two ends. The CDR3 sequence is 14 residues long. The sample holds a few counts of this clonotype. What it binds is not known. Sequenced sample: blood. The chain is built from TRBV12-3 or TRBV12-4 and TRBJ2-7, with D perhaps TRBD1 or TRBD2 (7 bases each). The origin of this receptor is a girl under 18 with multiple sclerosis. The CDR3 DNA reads TGTGCCAGCATGAGAGCGGGACAGCTCTACGAGCAGTACTTC. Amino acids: CASMRAGQLYEQYF.